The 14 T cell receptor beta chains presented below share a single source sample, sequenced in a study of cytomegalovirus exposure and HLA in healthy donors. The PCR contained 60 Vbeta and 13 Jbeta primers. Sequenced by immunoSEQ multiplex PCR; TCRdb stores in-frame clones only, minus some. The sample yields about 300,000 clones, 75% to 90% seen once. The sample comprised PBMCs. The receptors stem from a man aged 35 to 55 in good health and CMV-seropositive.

CDR3 DNA sequence: TGCGCCAGCAGCTTGGGTCGCTCCAGCTCCTACAATGAGCAGTTCTTC. This codes for CASSLGRSSSYNEQFF. The chain links TRBV5-1 to TRBJ2-1; D unresolved. Trimming pared 0 bases from V and 0 bases from J, leaving 10 bases between. CDR1 is SGHRS and CDR2 is YFSETQ in the germline V gene. CDR3 size: 16 residues.

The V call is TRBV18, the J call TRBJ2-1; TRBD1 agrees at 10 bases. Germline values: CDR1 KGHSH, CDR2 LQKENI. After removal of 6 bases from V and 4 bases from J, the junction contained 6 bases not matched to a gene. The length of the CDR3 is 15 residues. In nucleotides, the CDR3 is TGTGCCAGCTCCCCCACGGGACAGGGGTACAATGAGCAGTTCTTC. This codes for CASSPTGQGYNEQFF.

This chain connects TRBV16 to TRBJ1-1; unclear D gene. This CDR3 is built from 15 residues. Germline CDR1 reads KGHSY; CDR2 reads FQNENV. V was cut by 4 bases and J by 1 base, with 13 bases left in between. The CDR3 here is CASSLSGRPNTEAFF. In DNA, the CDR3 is TGTGCCAGCAGCCTCTCGGGGAGGCCGAACACTGAAGCTTTCTTT.

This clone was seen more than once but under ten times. CDR3 coding DNA: TGTGCCAGCAGCCCGGGTGGGTCAGCGGGATTCGACGAGCAGTACTTC. Translation gives CASSPGGSAGFDEQYF. The rearrangement links TRBV5-4 to TRBJ2-7, with 7 bases matching TRBD2. V was clipped by 4 bases and J by 5 bases; unmatched bases: 15. CDR3 length: 16 residues. Germline lookup yields CDR1 SGHNT and CDR2 YYREEE (reference sequence).

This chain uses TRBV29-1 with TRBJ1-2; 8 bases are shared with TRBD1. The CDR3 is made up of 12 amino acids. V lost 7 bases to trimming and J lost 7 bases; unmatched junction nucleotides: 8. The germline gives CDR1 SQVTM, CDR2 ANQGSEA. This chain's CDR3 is CSESAGQGGYTF. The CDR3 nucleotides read TGCAGCGAGTCCGCCGGACAGGGTGGCTACACCTTC.

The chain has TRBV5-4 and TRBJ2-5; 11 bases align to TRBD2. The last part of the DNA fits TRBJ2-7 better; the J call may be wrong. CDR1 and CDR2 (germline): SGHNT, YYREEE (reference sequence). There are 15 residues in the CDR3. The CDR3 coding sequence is TGTGCCAGCAGCTTCACTAGCGGGAGTGCCTACGAGCAGTACTTC. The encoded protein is CASSFTSGSAYEQYF.

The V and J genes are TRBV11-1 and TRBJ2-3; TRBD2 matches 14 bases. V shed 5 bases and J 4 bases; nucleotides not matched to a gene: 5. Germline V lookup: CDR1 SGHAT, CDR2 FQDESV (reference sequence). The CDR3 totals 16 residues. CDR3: CASSRGLAGDSDTQYF. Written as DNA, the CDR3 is TGTGCCAGCAGCCGGGGACTAGCGGGAGACTCAGATACGCAGTATTTT.

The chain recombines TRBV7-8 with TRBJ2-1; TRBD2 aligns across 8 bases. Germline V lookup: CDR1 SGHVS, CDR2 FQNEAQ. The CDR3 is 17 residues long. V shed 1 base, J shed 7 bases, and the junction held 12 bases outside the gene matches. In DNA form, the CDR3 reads TGTGCCAGCAGCTTAGTCTCAGCGGGAGTAGGTGGAAATGAGCAGTTCTTC. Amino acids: CASSLVSAGVGGNEQFF.

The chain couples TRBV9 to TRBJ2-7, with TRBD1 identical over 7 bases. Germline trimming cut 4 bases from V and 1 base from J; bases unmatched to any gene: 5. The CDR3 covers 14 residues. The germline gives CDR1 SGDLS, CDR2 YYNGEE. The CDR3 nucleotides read TGTGCCAGCAGCCGGGACAGTATATCCTACGAGCAGTACTTC. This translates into CASSRDSISYEQYF. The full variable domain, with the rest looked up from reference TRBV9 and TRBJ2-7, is DSGVTQTPKHLITATGQRVTLRCSPRSGDLSVYWYQQSLDQGLQFLIQYYNGEERAKGNILERFSAQQFPDLHSELNLSSLELGDSALYFCASSRDSISYEQYFGPGTRLTVT.

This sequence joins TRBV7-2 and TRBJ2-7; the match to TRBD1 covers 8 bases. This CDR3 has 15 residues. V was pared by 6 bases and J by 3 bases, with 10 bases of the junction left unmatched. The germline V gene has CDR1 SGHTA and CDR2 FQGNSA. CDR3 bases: TGTGCCAGCAGTTCCATTGGACAGGGATTCTACGAGCAGTACTTC. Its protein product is CASSSIGQGFYEQYF.

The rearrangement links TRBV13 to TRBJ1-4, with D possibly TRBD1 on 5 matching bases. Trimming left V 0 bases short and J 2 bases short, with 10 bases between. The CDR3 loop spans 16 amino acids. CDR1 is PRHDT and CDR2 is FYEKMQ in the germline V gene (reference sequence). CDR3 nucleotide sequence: TGTGCCAGCAGCTTAGGCCCCGGGGGTACTAATGAAAAACTGTTTTTT. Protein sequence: CASSLGPGGTNEKLFF.

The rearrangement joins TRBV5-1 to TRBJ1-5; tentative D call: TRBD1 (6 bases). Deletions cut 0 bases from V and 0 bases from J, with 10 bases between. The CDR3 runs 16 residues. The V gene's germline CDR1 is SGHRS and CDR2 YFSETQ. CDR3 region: CASSLGDIYSNQPQHF. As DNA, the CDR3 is TGCGCCAGCAGCTTGGGGGACATTTATAGCAATCAGCCCCAGCATTTT.

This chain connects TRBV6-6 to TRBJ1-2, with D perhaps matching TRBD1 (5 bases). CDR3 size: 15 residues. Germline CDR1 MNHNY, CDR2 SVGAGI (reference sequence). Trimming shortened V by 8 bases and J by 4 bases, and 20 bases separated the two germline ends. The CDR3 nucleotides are TGTGCCAGCGGGCCTGGGGGGGGTGTAGGCTATGGCTACACCTTC. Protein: CASGPGGGVGYGYTF.

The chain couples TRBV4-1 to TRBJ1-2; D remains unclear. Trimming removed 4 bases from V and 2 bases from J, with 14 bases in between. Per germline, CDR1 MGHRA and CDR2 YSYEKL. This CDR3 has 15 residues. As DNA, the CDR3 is TGCGCCAGCAGCCCATCGTTTGGCCTCAACTATGGCTACACCTTC. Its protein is CASSPSFGLNYGYTF.